This TCR beta chain was identified in a study of blood T cell repertoires in COVID-19. Measured with immunoSEQ multiplex PCR; TCRdb has only the in-frame clones, and not every one. The sample includes roughly 220,000 clones, roughly 80% seen only once; the top ten take about 1.3%. The CDR3 loop spans 14 amino acids. Germline assignment: CDR1 WSHSY and CDR2 SAAADI. J gave up 11 bases and V 6 bases, and 15 bases lay outside the gene matches. Input material: PBMCs or T cells enriched from blood (not recorded which). This receptor was taken from a woman between 35 and 50 years old with acute COVID-19. V and J are TRBV10-2 and TRBJ1-1; 7 bases fit TRBD1. CDR3 DNA sequence: TGCGCCAGCAGACCCCCGCTAACAGGGGAGAGCGCTTTCTTT. Encoded protein: CASRPPLTGESAFF.